The present T cell receptor beta chain was sequenced within a study of T cells in Graves' hyperthyroidism and ophthalmopathy. J was trimmed by 0 bases and V by 0 bases; bases with no gene match: 18. The CDR3 contains 21 residues. Germline lookup yields CDR1 LGHDT and CDR2 YNNKEL (reference sequence). The PBMCs had their origin in approximately 10 ml of fresh peripheral blood. There were TCR beta CDR3 regions amplified from RNA transcripts. TCR CDR3 underwent first-round RT-PCR with the HTBI primer set. TCRdb re-derived calls from the multiplex PCR reads in MiXCR, one entry per CDR3 protein. The repertoire includes fewer than 500,000 distinct CDR3 sequences, approximately 14% of them detected once, and about 13% sits in the top ten. In its sample, this clonotype was seen a few times.

The genes are TRBV3-1 and TRBJ2-7, with 9 nucleotides matching TRBD2. This TCR was recovered from a man between 18 and 35 years old with Graves' ophthalmopathy. Sequencing was carried out using blood. The CDR3 loop is CASSQDRDYPGVAGVSYEQYF. In DNA, the CDR3 is TGTGCCAGCAGCCAAGATCGAGATTACCCAGGGGTAGCGGGAGTCTCCTACGAGCAGTACTTC.